Listed below are T cell receptor beta chains from one sample, sequenced in a study of T cells in Graves' hyperthyroidism and ophthalmopathy. TCRdb recomputed calls from the multiplex PCR reads with MiXCR, one row per CDR3 protein. This sample has 300,000 to 350,000 distinct CDR3 sequences, with about 15% found just once. Specimen: blood. The receptors were gathered from a man in his thirties or forties with Graves' hyperthyroidism. The CDR3 runs from the conserved cysteine through the conserved F or W. A D gene is named only where the DNA matches it firmly. Clone size is not always given. Where it is, it says once, few, many or a class for expanded clones.

clone_size	d_call	j_call	v_call	cdr3_aa	cdr3_nt
few	TRBD1	TRBJ2-3	TRBV5-1	CASSRDREFDTQYF	TGCGCCAGCAGCCGGGACAGGGAATTCGATACGCAGTATTTT
many	NA	TRBJ2-2	TRBV30	CAWSSRRGELFF	TGTGCCTGGAGTTCTCGACGGGGGGAGCTGTTTTTT
NA	NA	TRBJ1-3	TRBV6-1	CASVRDARSGNTIYF	TGTGCCAGCGTGCGGGACGCCCGCTCTGGAAACACCATATATTTT
NA	TRBD2	TRBJ2-3	TRBV2	CAITGTTWSYFTTDTQYF	TGTGCCATCACCGGGACTACCTGGAGTTACTTTACCACAGATACGCAGTATTTT
many	NA	TRBJ2-7	TRBV10-3	CAISDRQAGEQYF	TGTGCCATCAGCGACCGACAGGCCGGCGAGCAGTACTTC
many	TRBD1	TRBJ1-1	TRBV2	CASRRDRNTEAFF	TGTGCCAGCAGGCGGGACAGGAACACTGAAGCTTTCTTT
NA	NA	TRBJ2-1	TRBV7-3	CASSSYPRTTNEQFF	TGTGCCAGCAGCTCTTACCCCCGGACCACCAATGAGCAGTTCTTC
few	NA	TRBJ2-5	TRBV9	CASSPGHAQETQYF	TGTGCCAGCAGCCCCGGACACGCACAAGAGACCCAGTACTTC
many	NA	TRBJ2-7	TRBV27	CASSPGQRPREEQYF	TGTGCCAGCAGTCCAGGACAGCGCCCTAGGGAGGAGCAGTACTTC
many	TRBD1	TRBJ1-1	TRBV7-9	CASSPGTGRPEAFF	TGTGCCAGCAGCCCCGGGACAGGGAGGCCTGAAGCTTTCTTT
NA	NA	TRBJ2-1	TRBV20-1	CSARGHNNEQFF	TGCAGTGCTAGAGGGCACAACAATGAGCAGTTCTTC
many	TRBD1	TRBJ1-5	TRBV4-1	CASSLQGNQPQHF	TGCGCCAGCAGCCTACAGGGGAATCAGCCCCAGCATTTT
NA	NA	TRBJ1-2	TRBV28	CASSVGNLRGYTF	TGTGCCAGCAGCGTGGGGAACCTCCGGGGCTACACCTTC
many	TRBD1	TRBJ1-6	TRBV12-3/TRBV12-4	CASSPRLRGNSPLHF	TGTGCCAGCAGTCCCCGGCTCAGGGGGAATTCACCCCTCCACTTT
NA	TRBD1	TRBJ2-2	TRBV12-3/TRBV12-4	CASSSRQGYVGKLFF	TGTGCCAGCAGCAGTAGACAGGGTTATGTCGGGAAGCTGTTTTTT
NA	NA	TRBJ2-1	TRBV29-1	CSVERRGFGEQFF	TGCAGCGTTGAAAGGCGGGGCTTCGGTGAGCAGTTCTTC
many	TRBD2	TRBJ2-7	TRBV7-2	CASSPRSGSTYEQYF	TGTGCCAGCAGCCCGCGTAGCGGGTCAACCTACGAGCAGTACTTC
NA	TRBD1	TRBJ2-7	TRBV28	CASSLRPGGSDEQYF	TGTGCCAGCAGTTTAAGACCAGGGGGTAGCGACGAGCAGTACTTC
few	NA	TRBJ1-2	TRBV4-1	CASSQVVGLGIGYTF	TGCGCCAGCAGCCAAGTGGTCGGTTTAGGGATTGGCTACACCTTC
NA	NA	TRBJ2-7	TRBV9	CASSASEPGEQYF	TGTGCCAGCAGCGCTAGCGAGCCCGGGGAGCAGTACTTC
NA	NA	TRBJ2-3	TRBV11-2	CASSPGAAQGTDTQYF	TGTGCCAGCAGCCCCGGGGCCGCGCAAGGGACAGATACGCAGTATTTT
many	NA	TRBJ1-5	TRBV28	CASSRYQPQHF	TGTGCCAGCAGTCGTTATCAGCCCCAGCATTTT
many	NA	TRBJ1-2	TRBV6-2/TRBV6-3	CASSYSGRQNGYTF	TGTGCCAGCAGTTACTCCGGCAGGCAGAATGGCTACACCTTC
many	NA	TRBJ2-7	TRBV3-1	CASSQGSEGAYEQYF	TGTGCCAGCAGCCAAGGCTCCGAGGGGGCCTACGAGCAGTACTTC
few	TRBD1	TRBJ2-5	TRBV6-1	CAIRQGAGETQYF	TGTGCCATCAGACAGGGGGCAGGGGAGACCCAGTACTTC
NA	TRBD1	TRBJ1-5	TRBV10-3	CAIRPTGGIGQPQHF	TGTGCCATCAGACCGACAGGGGGTATAGGCCAGCCCCAGCATTTT
many	NA	TRBJ1-5	TRBV2	CASTNGPSNQPQHF	TGTGCCAGCACTAACGGACCTAGCAATCAGCCCCAGCATTTT
few	NA	TRBJ2-3	TRBV5-5	CASHPGLSSTDTQYF	TGTGCCAGCCACCCGGGACTCTCAAGCACAGATACGCAGTATTTT
once	NA	TRBJ1-5	TRBV20-1	CSARGPGGQPQHF	TGCAGTGCTAGGGGGCCCGGGGGACAGCCCCAGCATTTT
many	NA	TRBJ2-7	TRBV28	CASSLVLRRTTISYEQYF	TGTGCCAGCAGTTTGGTTCTGCGGAGGACAACAATCTCCTACGAGCAGTACTTC